The clone carrying this TCR beta chain was observed a few times. Its antigen is as yet unknown. This specimen comes from a study of CD8+ T cells in alopecia areata. Study-wide points: Scalp lesions, especially in alopecia totalis/universalis, had higher clonality than normal scalp. Between patients, shared TCR sequences were less clear than in mice. This was possibly due in part to HLA diversity in the patient population.

RNA was isolated and reverse transcribed to cDNA, the sequencing template. Here immunoSEQ multiplex PCR was the method, and the copy in TCRdb shows in-frame clones only, minus some. In the table there are roughly 200,000 clones, around 63% of which are singletons. Isolation of CD4+ and CD8+ T cells from PBMCs was achieved by sorting. Germline V gene data show CDR1 as MGHDK and CDR2 as SYGVNS. This CDR3 comprises 11 residues. Trimming cost V 4 bases and J 5 bases, with 6 bases left between them. The chain joins TRBV25-1 to TRBJ2-7, with D uncertain. This clonotype originated in a human donor with alopecia areata. Sequenced here: CD4+ T cells sorted from blood, sampled at week 0. The CDR3 nucleotides are TGTGCCAGCAGTGTAATCCACGAGCAGTACTTC. This translates into CASSVIHEQYF.